Detailed here is one T cell receptor (beta chain). Its antigen is currently unknown. The sample is drawn from a study of Ad26.COV2.S vaccination and SARS-CoV-2 variants. Across the study: Enrollment placed the donor in the COV1001 Ad26.COV2.S trial arm. Study findings and constraints: Breadth, reportedly substantial, characterized the spike-specific CD8+ and CD4+ T cell responses after vaccination. Vaccinees showed greater spike-specific TCR breadth than placebo recipients.

Using immunoSEQ multiplex PCR, the repertoire was profiled, and TCRdb retains in-frame clones only, with some absent. The sample includes roughly 500,000 clones, 80% to 90% of them seen just once. Treatment indicated: 15 to 20 received Ad26.COV2.S at low or high dose, single or two shots; 5 received placebo; per-sample allocation not given. Samples came from day 63 after the first vaccine or placebo injection. An Ad26 vector was used to express Wuhan-strain SARS-CoV-2 spike as the vaccine. The length of the CDR3 is 15 residues. Trimming removed 11 bases from V and 0 bases from J; junction bases left unmatched: 7. Germline V gene data show CDR1 as ENHRY and CDR2 as SYGVKD.

The sequence came from a person between 18 and 65 years old who received the Ad26.COV2.S COVID-19 vaccine or a placebo. Material: peripheral blood, obtained in a trial of Ad26.COV2.S vaccine versus placebo. The chain couples TRBV10-3 to TRBJ2-1; 10 bases fit TRBD2. The DNA of the CDR3 is TGTGCCGCCAGTATAGCGGGGGGCTCCTACAATGAGCAGTTCTTC. This encodes CAASIAGGSYNEQFF.